This TCR beta chain emerged from a study of human T cells and chemical hapten exposure. Specified time point: patch test 1, 2 weeks after DPC sensitization. Treatment indicated: therapeutic diphenylcyclopropenone sensitization with weekly scalp DPC. In TCRdb, the RACE reads were re-called with MiXCR into one record per CDR3 protein. The sample has around 160,000 distinct CDR3 sequences, around 13% seen once; the top ten hold 1.7%. CDR3 length equals 13 residues. Germline trimming cut 4 bases from V and 13 bases from J; bases unmatched to any gene: 6. In germline, CDR1 is SGHTA, CDR2 FQGTGA. This clonotype was detected a few times.

The rearrangement uses TRBV7-3 and TRBJ2-1, with 11 bases identical to TRBD2. The receptor comes from a woman under 40 with alopecia areata. Some clones in this sample may be carry-over from other donors' samples. Sequenced material: whole blood, taken in connection with sensitization to the hapten diphenylcyclopropenone (DPC). CDR3: CASSSRLAGNQFF. Here the CDR3 DNA reads TGTGCCAGCAGCTCAAGACTAGCGGGGAACCAGTTCTTC. Full variable domain (missing parts from reference TRBV7-3 and TRBJ2-1): GAGVSQTPSNKVTEKGKYVELRCDPISGHTALYWYRQSLGQGPEFLIYFQGTGAADDSGLPNDRFFAVRPEGSVSTLKIQRTERGDSAVYLCASSSRLAGNQFFGPGTRLTVL.